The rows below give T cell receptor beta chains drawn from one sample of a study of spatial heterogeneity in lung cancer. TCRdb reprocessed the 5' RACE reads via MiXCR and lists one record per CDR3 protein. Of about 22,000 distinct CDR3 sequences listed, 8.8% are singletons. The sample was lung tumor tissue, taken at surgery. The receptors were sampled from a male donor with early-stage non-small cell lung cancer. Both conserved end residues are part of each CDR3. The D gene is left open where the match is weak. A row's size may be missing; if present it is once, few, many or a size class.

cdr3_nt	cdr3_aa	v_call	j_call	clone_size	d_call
TGTGCCAGCAGTTATCTTGACAATCAGCCCCAGCATTTT	CASSYLDNQPQHF	TRBV6-2/TRBV6-3	TRBJ1-5	many	.
TGTGCCAGCAGCTTAGACAGGGGACTTCACACTGAAGCTTTCTTT	CASSLDRGLHTEAFF	TRBV7-9	TRBJ1-1	few	TRBD1
TGTGCCAGCAGCCCACATTCGGGTCGAGACACTGAAGCTTTCTTT	CASSPHSGRDTEAFF	TRBV3-1	TRBJ1-1	few	.
TGTGCCAGCTCACCCCGTTCGGGGGCAGCGAACACTGAAGCTTTCTTT	CASSPRSGAANTEAFF	TRBV18	TRBJ1-1	.	.
TGTGCCAGCAGCCCCATGGGCCAAGAGACCCAGTACTTC	CASSPMGQETQYF	TRBV7-3	TRBJ2-5	large	.
TGCGCCAGCAGCTTGACAGGGGCTTTCTATGGCTACACCTTC	CASSLTGAFYGYTF	TRBV5-1	TRBJ1-2	.	TRBD1
TGTGCCATCAGTGACGTCTACGAGCAGTACTTC	CAISDVYEQYF	TRBV10-3	TRBJ2-7	medium-sized	.
TGCAGTGCCCTAGTCATCGGGACTAGCGGGGGGGCCGGGGAGACCCAGTACTTC	CSALVIGTSGGAGETQYF	TRBV20-1	TRBJ2-5	few	TRBD2
TGTGCCAGCAGCGTAGGACTAGCGGGGGACACCGGGGAGCTGTTTTTT	CASSVGLAGDTGELFF	TRBV11-2	TRBJ2-2	many	TRBD2
TGTGCCAGCAGTTACTGGGCGGGAAGCGAGCAGTACTTC	CASSYWAGSEQYF	TRBV6-2/TRBV6-3	TRBJ2-7	many	.
TGTGCCAGCACGCCGATTCCGACCAGGGCAACTAATGAAAAACTGTTTTTT	CASTPIPTRATNEKLFF	TRBV6-1	TRBJ1-4	many	.
TGCGCCAGCAGCTTGGCACTAGCGGGCACAGATACGCAGTATTTT	CASSLALAGTDTQYF	TRBV5-1	TRBJ2-3	few	TRBD2